This record concerns one T cell receptor beta chain sequence. Its specificity is unknown. The record originates from a study of T cells in localized non-small cell lung cancer. V was trimmed by 6 bases and J by 4 bases, leaving 10 bases between them. Germline loops: CDR1 MNHEY, CDR2 SVGAGI. The CDR3 runs to 14 residues. The assay was immunoSEQ multiplex PCR, and TCRdb's table has in-frame clones only and misses some. The table shows about 24,000 clones, with roughly 90% occurring only once. Study observations and caveats: Across samples, adjacent lung featured a median roughly 56 of the top 100 tumor clones.

The rearrangement uses TRBV6-5 and TRBJ1-6; D gene unclear. The sample in question was peripheral blood, obtained before any cancer treatment. The sequence came from a male donor aged 60 or over with stage I squamous cell lung carcinoma. The CDR3 here is CASSSDLYNSPLHF. CDR3 nucleotides: TGTGCCAGCAGCTCGGACTTATATAATTCACCCCTCCACTTT.